This T cell receptor beta chain appears in the sequencing data of a study of T cells after yellow fever vaccination. TCRdb redid the calling of the 5' RACE reads with MiXCR, one entry per CDR3 protein. The sample contains around 530,000 distinct CDR3 sequences, around 17% of which appear only once. From germline, CDR1 is MNHNS and CDR2 SASEGT. CDR3 size: 15 residues. Trimming removed 4 bases from V and 3 bases from J, with 15 bases in between. This clonotype was observed a few times. V usage is TRBV6-1 and J usage is TRBJ1-1; D is unresolved. The receptor comes from a young man who received the YFV17D yellow fever vaccine. The specimen comprised PBMCs, sampled 4 to 6 days after the first yellow fever vaccination. This chain's CDR3 is CASSASWRADTEAFF. CDR3 nucleotides: TGTGCCAGCAGTGCCTCGTGGCGGGCGGACACTGAAGCTTTCTTT.